This T cell receptor beta chain was obtained from a study of shared clonotypes between healthy human individuals. Findings and caveats of the study: Clonotypes not shared had lower generation probabilities than those common to all four donors.

Samples underwent the assay at deep level. Template for every sorted-subset replicate PCR totaled around 200 ng DNA, 25,000 to 35,000 T cell genomes. TCRdb's copy holds only in-frame clones and misses some; the assay was immunoSEQ multiplex PCR. Among over a million clones listed, around 74% were seen once. V was pared by 1 base and J by 8 bases, with 4 bases of the junction left unmatched. Germline loops: CDR1 SGHAT, CDR2 FQNNGV. CDR3 length equals 15 residues. A split of CD4+ cells into CD45RA+ naive and CD45RA-negative memory subsets was performed. In this sample, this clone turned up once. Its antigen is currently unknown.

This clonotype was obtained from a man between 18 and 29 years old in good health. Sequencing was performed on memory CD4+ T cells sorted from blood. Regarding subset: CD45RA-negative fraction. The chain combines TRBV11-2 with TRBJ1-6, with 8 positions matching TRBD1. The CDR3 loop is CASSLGTGTHSPLHF. CDR3 sequence (DNA): TGTGCCAGCAGCTTAGGGACAGGGACCCATTCACCCCTCCACTTT.